These 28 T cell receptor beta chains share one sample of origin, sequenced in a study of human T cells and chemical hapten exposure. TCRdb redid the calling of the RACE reads with MiXCR, one entry per CDR3 protein. This table holds about 120,000 distinct CDR3 sequences, roughly 13% found once. Time point noted: pre-sensitization, week 0. Treatment in this sample: therapeutic diphenylcyclopropenone sensitization with weekly scalp DPC. The material was whole blood, obtained in connection with sensitization to the hapten diphenylcyclopropenone (DPC). These receptors all come from a woman between 18 and 30 years old with alopecia areata. Some clones in this sample may be carry-over from other donors' samples.

This clonotype was seen only a few times. This chain joins TRBV2 and TRBJ2-1; D unclear. The germline gives CDR1 SNHLY, CDR2 FYNNEI. The CDR3 consists of 14 residues. Trimming pared 0 bases from V and 3 bases from J, leaving 6 bases between. The CDR3 DNA reads TGTGCCAGCAGTGAAGCCCGAGACTACAATGAGCAGTTCTTC. It encodes CASSEARDYNEQFF.

The chain joins TRBV9 to TRBJ1-3; TRBD1 aligns across 10 bases. Germline V gene data show CDR1 as SGDLS and CDR2 as YYNGEE. The CDR3 consists of 17 residues. J was trimmed by 2 bases and V by 4 bases; bases with no gene match: 9. The CDR3 region has the DNA TGTGCCAGCAGCCCCCCACTGGGACAGGGGCCTGGAAACACCATATATTTT. Translated, it gives CASSPPLGQGPGNTIYF.

The gene calls are TRBV20-1 and TRBJ2-1; the match to TRBD2 covers 14 bases. Per the germline V gene, CDR1 is DFQATT and CDR2 is SNEGSKA (reference sequence). V lost 5 bases and J lost 6; bases outside the gene matches: 0. This CDR3 is built from 13 residues. This chain's CDR3 is CSAGTSGGNEQFF. The CDR3 region has the DNA TGCAGTGCTGGGACTAGCGGGGGCAATGAGCAGTTCTTC.

This clonotype turned up a few times. The chain recombines TRBV18 with TRBJ2-7, with 13 nucleotides matching TRBD2. The germline gives CDR1 KGHSH, CDR2 LQKENI. Trimming cost V 4 bases and J 0 bases; bases outside gene matches: 6. The CDR3 contains 17 residues. The CDR3 sequence: CASSLGTSGVSSYEQYF. As DNA, the CDR3 is TGTGCCAGCTCACTCGGGACTAGCGGGGTTAGCTCCTACGAGCAGTACTTC.

In its sample, this clonotype was seen a few times. The gene calls are TRBV11-1 and TRBJ1-1; 7 bases agree with TRBD1. V shed 5 bases and J 4 bases; nucleotides not matched to a gene: 4. The CDR3 spans 13 residues. Germline V CDR1 and CDR2: SGHAT, FQDESV (reference sequence). This CDR3 reads CASSLRGATEAFF. The CDR3, as DNA: TGTGCCAGCAGCCTCAGGGGGGCCACTGAAGCTTTCTTT.

The CDR3 nucleotides are TGTGCCAGCAGTCCGGGGTCCCGGGGACAATCTCAGCCCCAGCATTTT. Translated, it gives CASSPGSRGQSQPQHF. The J gene is TRBJ1-5, the V gene TRBV27; tentative D call: TRBD1 (6 bases). The V end was cut by 5 bases, the J end by 6 bases, with 20 bases between. Per germline, CDR1 MNHEY and CDR2 SMNVEV (reference sequence). The CDR3 extends over 16 amino acids.

In this sample, this clonotype turned up many times. The rearrangement links TRBV29-1 to TRBJ2-1; D ambiguous. V gave up 3 bases and J gave up 8 bases, with 20 bases separating them. The CDR3 has 15 amino acids. Per the germline V gene, CDR1 is SQVTM and CDR2 is ANQGSEA. The CDR3 sequence is CSVDRGPLGRDEQFF. As DNA, the CDR3 is TGCAGCGTTGATCGTGGCCCACTTGGAAGGGATGAGCAGTTCTTC.

This clonotype was seen only a few times. The rearrangement links TRBV5-1 to TRBJ2-1; D is perhaps TRBD1 (5 bases). This CDR3 is 14 amino acids long. Germline V gives CDR1 SGHRS, CDR2 YFSETQ. V lost 0 bases and J lost 2, with 6 bases in between. The CDR3 loop is CASSLGQPYNEQFF. Here the CDR3 DNA reads TGCGCCAGCAGCTTGGGACAGCCCTACAATGAGCAGTTCTTC.

This clonotype showed up just a few times. The genes are TRBV4-1 and TRBJ1-5, with TRBD1 identical over 7 bases. The CDR3 is made up of 18 amino acids. V lost 0 bases and J lost 4; bases outside the gene matches: 12. The germline gives CDR1 MGHRA, CDR2 YSYEKL. The CDR3 DNA is TGCGCCAGCAGCCAAGAAAGTATGGGGACAGCGAAAAATCAGCCCCAGCATTTT. Encoded protein: CASSQESMGTAKNQPQHF.

V gene TRBV5-1 combines with J gene TRBJ1-1; 8 nucleotides agree with TRBD1. Unmatched junction bases numbered 5, after V lost 3 bases and J lost 4 bases. Germline CDR1 reads SGHRS; CDR2 reads YFSETQ. The CDR3 covers 14 residues. This chain's CDR3 is CASSSKTGATEAFF. CDR3 bases: TGCGCCAGCAGCTCCAAGACAGGGGCCACTGAAGCTTTCTTT.

This clonotype was observed at least ten times. The gene calls are TRBV20-1 and TRBJ2-5, with D unresolved. Trimming cost V 8 bases and J 1 base, with 11 bases left between them. Germline values: CDR1 DFQATT, CDR2 SNEGSKA (reference sequence). The CDR3 is 12 amino acids. In DNA, the CDR3 is TGCAGTCCTCTAGAGGCCCAAGAGACCCAGTACTTC. This sequence encodes CSPLEAQETQYF.

The chain employs TRBV27 and TRBJ2-3; no clear D. This CDR3 comprises 15 residues. Per the germline V gene, CDR1 is MNHEY and CDR2 is SMNVEV (reference sequence). V dropped 3 bases and J dropped 4 bases, with 14 bases sitting between them. The CDR3 is CASSLSVITSDTQYF. The DNA for the CDR3 is TGTGCCAGCAGTTTGTCAGTCATTACCTCAGATACGCAGTATTTT.

The chain joins TRBV19 to TRBJ1-2, with 8 bases identical to TRBD1. This CDR3 is built from 14 residues. Per the germline V gene, CDR1 is LNHDA and CDR2 is SQIVND (reference sequence). The trim removed 5 bases at V and 8 bases at J, leaving 10 bases unmatched. CDR3: CASSLGQGAGGYTF. The CDR3 bases are TGTGCCAGTAGTCTCGGGCAGGGGGCTGGAGGCTACACCTTC.

V and J are TRBV30 and TRBJ2-7; no clear D gene. V was pared by 5 bases and J by 3 bases, with 8 bases between. This CDR3 is built from 11 residues. Looked up from germline, CDR1 is GTSNPN and CDR2 is SVGIG (reference sequence). The CDR3 loop is CAWRSLYEQYF. The CDR3 DNA reads as TGTGCCTGGCGGTCCCTCTACGAGCAGTACTTC.

This chain connects TRBV11-2 to TRBJ1-1; a possible D gene is TRBD1 (5 bases). The germline gives CDR1 SGHAT, CDR2 FQNNGV. Trimming left V 5 bases short and J 9 bases short, with 16 bases between. The CDR3 sequence is 13 residues long. The CDR3 loop is CASSEGLVEKAFF. The CDR3 coding sequence is TGTGCCAGCAGCGAGGGACTAGTTGAGAAAGCTTTCTTT.

The CDR3 sequence: CSARDVRDYEQYF. The DNA for the CDR3 is TGCAGTGCTAGAGATGTCAGGGACTACGAGCAGTACTTC. This rearrangement joins TRBV20-1 to TRBJ2-7; possible D gene TRBD1, 5 bases. Trimming took 0 bases from V and 3 from J, leaving 9 bases between them. The CDR3 length is 13 residues. Germline V gene lookup returns CDR1 DFQATT and CDR2 SNEGSKA (reference sequence).

The sample holds a few counts of this clonotype. The chain joins TRBV4-2 to TRBJ1-2; perhaps TRBD1 as D (5 bases). Germline V gene data show CDR1 as LGHNA and CDR2 as YNFKEQ. This CDR3 comprises 15 residues. Trimming cost V 4 bases and J 6 bases, with 18 bases left between them. For the CDR3, the DNA is TGTGCCAGCAGCCTACAGGAAAGCCTATCTAATGGCTACACCTTC. It codes for CASSLQESLSNGYTF.

This clonotype has more than one count but fewer than ten. The chain combines TRBV29-1 with TRBJ2-3; TRBD1 matches 9 bases. This CDR3 has 14 residues. Germline V gives CDR1 SQVTM, CDR2 ANQGSEA. Trimming cost V 7 bases and J 0 bases; bases outside gene matches: 5. The CDR3 sequence: CSADRGYSTDTQYF. Written as DNA, the CDR3 is TGCAGCGCCGACAGGGGGTATAGCACAGATACGCAGTATTTT.

The table lists this clonotype with many counts. The genes are TRBV27 and TRBJ2-3; D unresolved. Germline V gene sequence: CDR1 MNHEY, CDR2 SMNVEV (reference sequence). V was pared by 3 bases and J by 5 bases, with 9 bases between. The CDR3 is 13 amino acids. This CDR3 reads CASSLELRDTQYF. In nucleotides, the CDR3 is TGTGCCAGCAGTTTGGAGTTGCGAGATACGCAGTATTTT.

The chain recombines TRBV6-2 or TRBV6-3 with TRBJ1-2; TRBD1 might be the D (6 bases). This CDR3 is built from 15 residues. Trimming left V 4 bases short and J 7 bases short, with 19 bases between. The germline V gene encodes CDR1 MNHEY and CDR2 SVGEGT. The CDR3: CASSSNREYVSGYTF. Written as DNA, the CDR3 is TGTGCCAGCAGTTCCAACAGGGAATATGTCAGTGGCTACACCTTC.

This clonotype was observed a few times. The genes are TRBV20-1 and TRBJ2-3; D is unresolved. CDR1 DFQATT and CDR2 SNEGSKA come from the germline V gene (reference sequence). The CDR3 loop spans 17 amino acids. Trimming took 0 bases from V and 0 from J, leaving 16 bases between them. This CDR3 reads CSARDILRAASTDTQYF. The CDR3 DNA reads TGCAGTGCTAGAGATATACTAAGAGCAGCTAGCACAGATACGCAGTATTTT.

This clonotype was detected a few times. The chain combines TRBV7-9 with TRBJ2-3; D gene unclear. CDR1 and CDR2 from the germline V gene are SEHNR and FQNEAQ (reference sequence). V lost 2 bases and J 0 bases, leaving 6 bases between the germline ends. This CDR3 comprises 14 residues. The CDR3 spells CASSLTLSTDTQYF. Here the CDR3 DNA reads TGTGCCAGCAGCTTAACACTAAGCACAGATACGCAGTATTTT. The variable domain in full, with the rest retrieved from reference TRBV7-9 and TRBJ2-3, is DTGVSQNPRHKITKRGQNVTFRCDPISEHNRLYWYRQTLGQGPEFLTYFQNEAQLEKSRLLSDRFSAERPKGSFSTLEIQRTEQGDSAMYLCASSLTLSTDTQYFGPGTRLTVL.

This clonotype was recorded a few times. This chain joins TRBV5-1 and TRBJ1-1; no clear D. This CDR3 region has 14 residues. V gave up 5 bases and J gave up 4 bases, with 15 bases separating them. Germline V CDR1 and CDR2: SGHRS, YFSETQ. DNA for the CDR3: TGCGCCAGCAGTTCCCTTCCACGGACCACTGAAGCTTTCTTT. Amino acids: CASSSLPRTTEAFF.

The sample holds a few counts of this clonotype. The chain uses TRBV12-3 or TRBV12-4 and TRBJ1-3, with D perhaps TRBD1 (6 bases). The CDR3 spans 20 residues. Trimming took off 7 bases at V and 0 bases at J, with 28 bases between the two ends. The CDR3 DNA reads as TGTGCCAGCAATCGACCTAGTTCTCTTCCGGGACAACGCTCTGGAAACACCATATATTTT. Encoded protein: CASNRPSSLPGQRSGNTIYF.

This clonotype was counted only a few times. CDR3 protein: CSATQGIRNQPQHF. The CDR3, as DNA: TGCAGTGCTACCCAGGGAATTCGCAATCAGCCCCAGCATTTT. The gene calls are TRBV20-1 and TRBJ1-5, with D possibly TRBD1 on 5 matching bases. Trimming removed 4 bases from V and 2 bases from J, with 12 bases in between. From germline, CDR1 is DFQATT and CDR2 SNEGSKA (reference sequence). This CDR3 has 14 residues.

This clonotype was detected many times. The chain couples TRBV28 to TRBJ1-2, with no clear D. V was clipped by 2 bases and J by 8 bases, with 9 bases between them. CDR1 is MDHEN, CDR2 SYDVKM, per germline. The CDR3 extends over 12 amino acids. DNA for the CDR3: TGTGCCAGCAGTTTAAAGGGATGGGGCTACACCTTC. It yields the protein CASSLKGWGYTF.

This clonotype was observed a handful of times. The rearrangement links TRBV7-8 to TRBJ2-6; a weak D match, TRBD2 (5 bases). The CDR3 extends over 17 amino acids. Trimming stripped 8 bases from V and 0 bases from J, with 17 bases between. CDR1 is SGHVS, CDR2 FQNEAQ, per germline. This CDR3 is CASRNDRLFSGANVLTF. Written as DNA, the CDR3 is TGTGCCAGCCGAAACGACCGACTATTCTCTGGGGCCAACGTCCTGACTTTC.

In its sample, this clonotype was seen a few times. CDR3 in amino acids: CASSPRVFGETQYF. The CDR3 nucleotides read TGTGCCAGCAGTCCACGGGTCTTCGGAGAGACCCAGTACTTC. This rearrangement joins TRBV27 to TRBJ2-5; no definite D call. Germline V CDR1 and CDR2: MNHEY, SMNVEV (reference sequence). The CDR3 runs 14 residues. V dropped 5 bases and J dropped 4 bases, with 14 bases sitting between them.